These T cell receptor beta chains were read from a single sample in a study of cytomegalovirus exposure and HLA in healthy donors. Only in-frame clones appear in the TCRdb table, and some are missing; sequencing was by immunoSEQ multiplex PCR. Of about 160,000 clones in the sample, approximately 76% were seen once. The sample consisted of PBMCs. Receptor source: a female donor in good health and CMV-seronegative. CDR3s include the opening cysteine and the closing phenylalanine or tryptophan. The order of the fields is CDR3 length, V gene, clone size, J gene, D gene, CDR3 protein, CDR3 DNA. D genes are given only for firm matches. The listing skips clone size in some rows; elsewhere it reads once, few, many or a size class.

>14|TRBV6-1|.|TRBJ1-2|TRBD1
CASSDQGQTHGYTF
TGTGCCAGCAGTGACCAGGGACAGACCCATGGCTACACCTTC
>13|TRBV18|.|TRBJ2-5|TRBD2
CASSPGLAETQYF
TGTGCCAGCTCACCGGGACTAGCGGAGACCCAGTACTTC
>15|TRBV9|once|TRBJ2-7|TRBD2
CASSVGTSGNYERYF
TGTGCCAGCAGCGTAGGTACTAGCGGGAACTACGAGCGGTACTTC
>14|TRBV7-8|.|TRBJ2-7|.
CASSSQEVPYEQYF
TGTGCCAGCAGCTCCCAGGAGGTCCCCTACGAGCAGTACTTC
>16|TRBV4-2|few|TRBJ2-2|.
CASSQERVQNTGELFF
TGTGCCAGCAGCCAAGAACGAGTTCAAAACACCGGGGAGCTGTTTTTT
>15|TRBV19|.|TRBJ1-4|.
CASTVVRGRNEKLFF
TGTGCCAGTACCGTAGTCCGGGGGAGAAATGAAAAACTGTTTTTT
>15|TRBV4-2|.|TRBJ2-7|TRBD2
CASSQGSAGAKEQYF
TGTGCCAGCAGCCAAGGTTCTGCGGGAGCGAAAGAGCAGTACTTC
>14|TRBV2|.|TRBJ2-7|TRBD2
CASSLAAIAYEQYF
TGTGCCAGCAGTCTAGCGGCCATAGCCTACGAGCAGTACTTC
>17|TRBV27|once|TRBJ2-5|TRBD2
CASSFGSGRAFQETQYF
TGTGCCAGCAGTTTTGGGAGCGGGAGGGCTTTCCAAGAGACCCAGTACTTC
>16|TRBV9|few|TRBJ2-7|TRBD2
CASSVDPAGALWEQYF
TGTGCCAGCAGCGTAGATCCAGCGGGAGCTCTTTGGGAGCAGTACTTC
>15|TRBV30|few|TRBJ1-6|TRBD1
CAWSFSGTGDSPLHF
TGTGCCTGGAGTTTCTCCGGGACAGGGGATTCACCCCTCCACTTT
>17|TRBV5-1|.|TRBJ1-4|TRBD1
CASSLGQGAVFNEKLFF
TGCGCCAGCAGCTTAGGACAGGGGGCGGTCTTTAATGAAAAACTGTTTTTT
>17|TRBV21-1|.|TRBJ2-3|.
CASSKVLAGEGTDTQYF
TGTGCCAGCAGCAAAGTCCTAGCGGGGGAGGGCACAGATACGCAGTATTTT
>13|TRBV10-3|.|TRBJ1-2|TRBD1
CAIRTGGDYGYTF
TGTGCCATCAGGACAGGGGGAGACTATGGCTACACCTTC
>13|TRBV5-4|.|TRBJ2-5|.
CASSTYSQETQYF
TGTGCCAGCAGCACCTACTCACAAGAGACCCAGTACTTC
>15|TRBV18|few|TRBJ2-1|.
CASSPQAGTFHEQFF
TGTGCCAGCTCACCTCAGGCGGGTACGTTCCATGAGCAGTTCTTC
>14|TRBV5-4|.|TRBJ2-3|.
CASSLPVPGDTQYF
TGTGCCAGCAGCTTACCGGTCCCCGGGGATACGCAGTATTTT
>15|TRBV30|.|TRBJ1-1|.
CAWSGMMGGIGEAFF
TGTGCCTGGAGCGGGATGATGGGCGGTATTGGTGAAGCTTTCTTT
>16|TRBV2|few|TRBJ2-7|TRBD1
CASTAPEGTGGGEQYF
TGTGCCAGCACCGCCCCGGAAGGGACAGGGGGGGGCGAGCAGTACTTC
>15|TRBV11-3|once|TRBJ2-1|TRBD1
CASSLGTGEGSEQFF
TGTGCCAGCAGCCTAGGGACAGGGGAGGGGTCTGAGCAGTTCTTC
>14|TRBV6-4|.|TRBJ1-2|TRBD1
CASSGDGTGGGYTF
TGTGCCAGCAGTGGAGATGGGACAGGGGGAGGCTACACCTTC
>14|TRBV19|.|TRBJ1-5|.
CASSMRQINQPQHF
TGTGCCAGTAGTATGCGACAGATCAATCAGCCCCAGCATTTT
>21|TRBV2|.|TRBJ2-4|TRBD2
CASSEALRASGGPLAKNSQYF
TGTGCCAGCAGTGAAGCGCTTCGGGCTAGCGGGGGGCCCTTAGCCAAAAACAGTCAGTACTTC
>13|TRBV28|few|TRBJ1-5|.
CASSLLNNQPQHF
TGTGCCAGCAGCCTGTTAAATAATCAGCCCCAGCATTTT
>15|TRBV7-2|few|TRBJ2-5|TRBD2
CASRRGGGLRETQYF
TGTGCCAGCAGAAGAGGCGGGGGGTTGAGAGAGACCCAGTACTTC
>15|TRBV10-3|few|TRBJ1-2|TRBD1
CAISESGQGAYGYTF
TGTGCCATCAGTGAGTCTGGACAGGGGGCCTATGGCTACACCTTC
>17|TRBV1|.|TRBJ2-7|.
CTSSQESPGLAGYEQYF
TGCACCAGCAGCCAAGAAAGCCCGGGACTAGCGGGGTACGAACAGTACTTC
>15|TRBV5-4|.|TRBJ2-1|TRBD2
CASSPEAGGPNEQFF
TGTGCCAGCAGCCCGGAGGCGGGGGGCCCTAATGAGCAGTTCTTC
>17|TRBV6-1|.|TRBJ2-4|TRBD2
CASSELVAGGQGNIQYF
TGTGCCAGCAGTGAACTGGTGGCGGGGGGTCAAGGGAACATTCAGTACTTC
>17|TRBV5-4|.|TRBJ2-3|TRBD2
CASSLGLAGGFEDTQYF
TGTGCCAGCAGCCTCGGACTAGCGGGAGGGTTCGAGGATACGCAGTATTTT
>15|TRBV6-1|.|TRBJ2-5|.
CASIPGGGGSETQYF
TGTGCCAGCATCCCCGGTGGTGGCGGCTCGGAGACCCAGTACTTC
>14|TRBV19|.|TRBJ1-5|TRBD1
CASSLTGDDQPQHF
TGTGCCAGTAGTCTTACAGGGGACGATCAGCCCCAGCATTTT
>13|TRBV19|.|TRBJ1-2|.
CASRGRARYGYTF
TGTGCCAGTAGAGGCAGGGCGCGTTATGGCTACACCTTC
>17|TRBV19|.|TRBJ2-5|.
CASTATAWGGGGETQYF
TGTGCCAGTACAGCCACCGCTTGGGGGGGAGGGGGAGAGACCCAGTACTTC
>13|TRBV19|.|TRBJ1-2|TRBD1
CASSTLQGLGYTF
TGTGCCAGTAGTACGTTACAGGGGTTAGGCTACACCTTC
>18|TRBV4-1|.|TRBJ2-5|TRBD1
CASSQSTFPDRAAETQYF
TGCGCCAGCAGCCAAAGTACCTTCCCCGACAGGGCGGCGGAGACCCAGTACTTC
>15|TRBV7-3|.|TRBJ1-1|TRBD1
CASSLGGTAHTEAFF
TGTGCCAGCAGCTTAGGAGGGACAGCACACACTGAAGCTTTCTTT
>13|TRBV29-1|.|TRBJ1-1|TRBD1
CSVESRQGARAFF
TGCAGCGTCGAATCGAGGCAGGGGGCTAGGGCTTTCTTT
>15|TRBV9|.|TRBJ1-5|TRBD1
CASSAGTGVNQPQHF
TGTGCCAGCAGCGCCGGGACAGGGGTCAATCAGCCCCAGCATTTT
>13|TRBV30|.|TRBJ1-1|.
CAWGPRGNTEAFF
TGTGCCTGGGGCCCGAGAGGGAACACTGAAGCTTTCTTT